This T cell receptor (beta chain) was sequenced for a study of blood T cell repertoires in COVID-19 (dated by TCRdb to 2018 to 2020). Context from the whole study: Samples covering the acute and convalescent phases of COVID-19 were provided by collaborators in the United States, Italy and Spain. The repertoires were released in a freely available public database meant as a resource for research on the immune response to SARS-CoV-2. Subjects who had been exposed to COVID-19, were actively infected with it, or had recovered from it provided the deeply sampled blood TCRbeta repertoires that made up the dataset. The prospective study material was composed of cDNA or gDNA derived from T cells, B-cell-depleted T cells, or PBMCs. Samples were obtained from the ongoing ImmuneRACE study (first 160 participants) and from some 1,200 subjects provided by 6 global collaborators. The sample metadata nearly always contained a de-identified subject ID, COVID-19 status, age in years and sex. HLA class I and class II types, where available, came from metadata supplied by the sample provider rather than from assay-based typing.

CDR1 and CDR2 were assigned from the germline V gene (reference sequence) as LNHDA and SQIVND. Compared with germline, V lacks 6 bases and J lacks 7 bases; bases without a gene match: 7. The CDR3 starts with the cysteine, ends with the phenylalanine, and has 14 residues. The read is trimmed to its CDR3 DNA, 42 bases read in frame from base 1. Note on this clone: There is no known antigen for this receptor. Within one base of it there is no much larger clone, and no base qualities were kept.

The research as a whole found: The amount of clinical and demographic metadata varied by source and participant and was provided uncurated.

Participants in the prospective study were enrolled through a virtual design, were aged roughly 18 to 95 years, and lived in some 24 United States geographic areas. To assign participants to cohorts, the prospective study relied on clinical history that participants themselves reported in a screening survey and a study questionnaire. Recovered participants in ImmuneRACE Cohort 3 were defined by two consecutive negative NP/OP PCR tests, clearance by a healthcare professional, or resolution of symptoms. Each participant in the prospective study had whole blood, serum and a nasopharyngeal or oropharyngeal swab collected by mobile phlebotomists. Over an approximately two-month period, participants in the prospective study had the option of providing additional blood draws and questionnaires. Before DNA extraction, prospective study blood samples were shipped either frozen or at room temperature. TCRbeta CDR3 regions were amplified from genomic DNA using the immunoSEQ Assay, a bias-controlled multiplex PCR. Under the source paper's analysis protocol: The number of nucleated cells in each sample was estimated by amplification of reference gene primers within the assay. Sequence reads were collapsed and filtered to measure the absolute abundance of every unique TCRbeta CDR3 rearrangement. For each sample, productive Simpson clonality was calculated as the square root of Simpson's diversity index across productive rearrangements. Drawn from immuneACCESS, this table holds only the in-frame rearrangements with V and J called that TCRdb kept. Clones are partly lost; checked studies trace under half to an unresolved V gene and leave the rest unexplained. V and J calls and clone size are as listed in that table; D and trimming were resolved from the DNA. In this sample the table shows fewer than 350,000 clones, about 89% of which occur a single time. Approximately 8.8% of the sample goes to the ten largest clones.

The sequenced sample consisted of PBMCs or T cells enriched from blood (not recorded which). Recombination joined TRBV19 with TRBJ1-4, with 8 bases aligning to TRBD1. The receptor was derived from a woman in her thirties or forties who had recovered from COVID-19. The DNA sequence follows: TGTGCCAGTAGGTATCAGGGGGCGGCTGAAAAACTGTTTTTT. Protein translation: CASRYQGAAEKLFF.